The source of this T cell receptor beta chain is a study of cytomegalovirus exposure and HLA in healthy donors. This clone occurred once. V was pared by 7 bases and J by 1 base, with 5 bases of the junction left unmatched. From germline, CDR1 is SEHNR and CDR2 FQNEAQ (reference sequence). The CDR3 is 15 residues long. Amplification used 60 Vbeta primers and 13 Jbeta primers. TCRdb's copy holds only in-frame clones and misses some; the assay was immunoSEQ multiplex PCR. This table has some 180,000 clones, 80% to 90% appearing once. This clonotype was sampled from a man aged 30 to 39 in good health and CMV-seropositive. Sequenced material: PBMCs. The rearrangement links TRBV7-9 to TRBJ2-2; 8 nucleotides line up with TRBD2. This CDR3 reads CASTPSGRNTGELFF. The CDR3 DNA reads TGTGCCAGCACCCCCAGCGGGAGGAACACCGGGGAGCTGTTTTTT.